A selection of T cell receptor beta chains follows, all from one sample in a study of cytomegalovirus exposure and HLA in healthy donors. The assay was immunoSEQ multiplex PCR, and TCRdb's table has in-frame clones only and misses some. Altogether about 98,000 clones are present, roughly 60% being singletons, with the ten largest covering around 5%. Sequencing used PBMCs. The receptors stem from a human donor in good health. Each CDR3 is given with its conserved first and last residue. The D gene is left open where the match is weak. Clone size is not always given. Where it is, it says once, few, many or a class for expanded clones.

V	D	size	J	CDR3	DNA
TRBV7-9	-	-	TRBJ2-3	CASSLLVGYTDTQYF	TGTGCCAGCAGCCTACTAGTGGGATACACAGATACGCAGTATTTT
TRBV5-8	TRBD1	few	TRBJ2-3	CASSPPSTGESTYF	TGTGCCAGCAGCCCCCCCTCGACAGGGGAATCTACGTATTTT
TRBV5-1	TRBD2	-	TRBJ2-5	CASTLGREALQETQYF	TGCGCCAGTACTCTAGGGCGGGAGGCCCTCCAAGAGACCCAGTACTTC
TRBV15	-	-	TRBJ2-3	CATRGIVADTQYF	TGTGCCACCCGCGGTATTGTGGCAGATACGCAGTATTTT
TRBV5-4	TRBD2	-	TRBJ2-1	CASSLDSGRSYNEQFF	TGTGCCAGCAGCTTGGACAGCGGGAGATCCTACAATGAGCAGTTCTTC
TRBV5-4	-	-	TRBJ2-5	CASSPSASGETQYF	TGTGCCAGCAGCCCCTCTGCTAGTGGAGAGACCCAGTACTTC
TRBV7-2	-	-	TRBJ2-1	CASSLEGRGGDGNEQFF	TGTGCCAGCAGCTTAGAGGGCCGTGGAGGGGATGGGAATGAGCAGTTCTTC
TRBV19	-	few	TRBJ1-1	CASSPVGAEAFF	TGTGCCAGTAGTCCCGTGGGCGCTGAAGCTTTCTTT
TRBV29-1	-	few	TRBJ2-6	CSVGTGISGANVLTF	TGCAGCGTGGGAACGGGGATCTCTGGGGCCAACGTCCTGACTTTC
TRBV4-2	TRBD2	-	TRBJ2-7	CASSQDGVLAGAYEQYF	TGTGCCAGCAGCCAAGATGGGGTCCTAGCGGGAGCCTACGAGCAGTACTTC
TRBV27	-	-	TRBJ1-3	CASSPTVYSGNTIYF	TGTGCCAGCAGCCCGACAGTTTACTCTGGAAACACCATATATTTT
TRBV7-9	-	once	TRBJ2-7	CASSVLGTEQYF	TGTGCCAGCAGCGTTCTAGGAACGGAGCAGTACTTC
TRBV5-1	-	-	TRBJ2-7	CASSLMGSLASGTYEQYF	TGCGCCAGCAGCTTGATGGGTTCCCTAGCGAGTGGGACCTACGAGCAGTACTTC
TRBV6-1	TRBD1	-	TRBJ1-5	CASSEAKGANQPQHF	TGTGCCAGCAGTGAAGCGAAGGGGGCCAATCAGCCCCAGCATTTT
TRBV19	TRBD2	-	TRBJ2-3	CASTLVAGRTDTQYF	TGTGCCAGTACCCTGGTAGCGGGGCGCACAGATACGCAGTATTTT
TRBV5-1	-	-	TRBJ1-3	CASSDENSGNTIYF	TGCGCCAGCAGCGATGAAAACAGTGGAAACACCATATATTTT
TRBV19	TRBD2	-	TRBJ2-7	CASSISGVRVAGIFHEQYF	TGTGCCAGTAGTATCAGCGGGGTACGAGTAGCGGGAATCTTCCACGAGCAGTACTTC
TRBV27	-	-	TRBJ2-7	CASSFWAGNYEQYF	TGTGCCAGCAGTTTTTGGGCGGGCAACTACGAGCAGTACTTC
TRBV5-4	TRBD2	-	TRBJ2-2	CASSHSSGYTGELFF	TGTGCCAGCAGCCATTCTAGCGGATACACCGGGGAGCTGTTTTTT
TRBV7-2	TRBD1	-	TRBJ2-3	CASSYPRDRGFSTDTQYF	TGTGCCAGCAGCTACCCCAGGGACAGGGGGTTTAGCACAGATACGCAGTATTTT
TRBV4-1	TRBD2	-	TRBJ2-7	CASSQEVGRATYEQYF	TGCGCCAGCAGCCAAGAAGTAGGGAGGGCCACCTACGAGCAGTACTTC
TRBV6-4	-	-	TRBJ2-2	CASSSDTTGTGELFF	TGTGCCAGCAGTTCGGACACCACGGGCACCGGGGAGCTGTTTTTT
TRBV7-9	TRBD2	-	TRBJ2-1	CASSFGTSGRNNEQFF	TGTGCCAGCAGCTTCGGGACTAGCGGGAGAAACAATGAGCAGTTCTTC
TRBV7-9	-	-	TRBJ1-4	CASSPESDVISEKLFF	TGTGCCAGCAGCCCGGAGAGTGACGTCATTTCTGAAAAACTGTTTTTT
TRBV4-1	-	-	TRBJ2-2	CASSQDRGSSRSGELFF	TGCGCCAGCAGCCAAGATAGAGGTTCCTCAAGGTCTGGGGAGCTGTTTTTT
TRBV10-2	TRBD1	-	TRBJ1-2	CATQGTGNYGYTF	TGCGCCACCCAAGGGACAGGGAACTATGGCTACACCTTC
TRBV7-9	TRBD2	-	TRBJ2-1	CASSDFLAGYNEQFF	TGTGCCAGCAGCGACTTTCTAGCGGGCTACAATGAGCAGTTCTTC
TRBV7-9	TRBD1	-	TRBJ2-5	CASSLGDRYQETQYF	TGTGCCAGCAGCTTAGGGGACAGGTACCAAGAGACCCAGTACTTC
TRBV7-9	TRBD2	once	TRBJ2-7	CASSPGLAGGSYEQYF	TGTGCCAGCAGCCCCGGACTAGCGGGAGGCTCCTACGAGCAGTACTTC
TRBV11-3	-	-	TRBJ1-6	CASSLGGRGSGDNSPLHF	TGTGCCAGCAGCTTAGGGGGCAGGGGTAGCGGGGATAATTCACCCCTCCACTTT
TRBV19	-	medium-sized	TRBJ2-2	CASSIPQGTNTGELFF	TGTGCCAGTAGTATCCCACAGGGAACGAACACCGGGGAGCTGTTTTTT
TRBV27	TRBD1	-	TRBJ1-1	CASASRDRGARAFF	TGTGCCAGCGCCTCCCGGGACAGGGGCGCACGAGCTTTCTTT
TRBV7-9	-	few	TRBJ1-1	CASSLESRTEAFF	TGTGCCAGCAGCTTAGAATCCCGTACTGAAGCTTTCTTT
TRBV9	-	-	TRBJ2-3	CASSAYGGLSSTDTQYF	TGTGCCAGCAGCGCCTACGGGGGATTGTCTAGCACAGATACGCAGTATTTT
TRBV2	-	few	TRBJ2-4	CASSEIASRRYF	TGTGCCAGCAGTGAAATAGCGTCTCGGAGGTACTTC
TRBV4-1	-	few	TRBJ1-4	CASSQAAGATNEKLFF	TGCGCCAGCAGCCAAGCGGCAGGGGCAACTAATGAAAAACTGTTTTTT
TRBV19	-	-	TRBJ1-1	CASSILGGLVNTEAFF	TGTGCCAGTAGTATTCTAGGGGGTTTGGTGAACACTGAAGCTTTCTTT
TRBV7-2	-	-	TRBJ2-7	CASSLGPTQGEQYF	TGTGCCAGCAGCTTAGGTCCGACTCAGGGGGAGCAGTACTTC
TRBV6-1	TRBD2	few	TRBJ2-1	CASIPGLATYNEQFF	TGTGCCAGCATCCCGGGACTAGCGACCTACAATGAGCAGTTCTTC
TRBV28	TRBD1	-	TRBJ1-2	CASSPTGGNYGYTF	TGTGCCAGCAGCCCAACAGGGGGTAACTATGGCTACACCTTC
TRBV5-1	-	-	TRBJ2-3	CASSLDLNGGTDTQYF	TGCGCCAGCAGCTTGGACCTGAACGGGGGCACAGATACGCAGTATTTT
TRBV7-9	-	-	TRBJ2-7	CASSRSADSYEQYF	TGTGCCAGCAGCCGTAGCGCAGACTCCTACGAGCAGTACTTC
TRBV19	TRBD2	few	TRBJ2-7	CASSRFGSSGMFYEQYF	TGTGCCAGTAGTCGTTTTGGTTCTAGCGGGATGTTCTACGAGCAGTACTTC
TRBV10-1	TRBD1	-	TRBJ1-5	CARGTGGPWPQHF	TGCGCCAGAGGGACAGGCGGTCCTTGGCCCCAGCATTTT
TRBV6-5	-	-	TRBJ2-7	CATRGISYEQYF	TGTGCCACACGGGGGATCTCCTACGAGCAGTACTTC
TRBV5-4	TRBD1	-	TRBJ1-2	CASSQDRGNYGYTF	TGTGCCAGCAGCCAGGACAGGGGTAACTATGGCTACACCTTC
TRBV28	TRBD1	-	TRBJ2-7	CASSIDRVTYEQYF	TGTGCCAGCAGTATAGACAGGGTAACCTACGAGCAGTACTTC
TRBV18	-	-	TRBJ1-2	CASSPSSDTNYGYTF	TGTGCCAGCTCACCATCGTCAGATACTAACTATGGCTACACCTTC
TRBV10-3	TRBD1	-	TRBJ1-2	CAIADRGDGYTF	TGTGCCATTGCGGACAGGGGTGATGGCTACACCTTC
TRBV6-1	TRBD1	-	TRBJ2-3	CASSEALHRGWTDTQYF	TGTGCCAGCAGTGAAGCCCTGCACAGGGGATGGACAGATACGCAGTATTTT
TRBV27	TRBD1	few	TRBJ2-5	CASSSQTGRETQYF	TGTGCCAGCAGTTCCCAGACAGGGCGAGAGACCCAGTACTTC
TRBV28	-	-	TRBJ2-5	CASSVRGLQETQYF	TGTGCCAGCAGCGTTAGGGGCCTCCAAGAGACCCAGTACTTC
TRBV5-4	-	few	TRBJ2-5	CASSLPPGETQYF	TGTGCCAGCAGCTTGCCCCCCGGGGAGACCCAGTACTTC
TRBV4-2	-	-	TRBJ2-7	CASSQEAGGFSYEQYF	TGTGCCAGCAGCCAAGAGGCCGGGGGATTCTCCTACGAGCAGTACTTC
TRBV28	-	-	TRBJ2-1	CASSPFRWRDPYNEQFF	TGTGCCAGCAGTCCCTTTCGTTGGCGGGACCCCTACAATGAGCAGTTCTTC
TRBV6-6	TRBD1	once	TRBJ1-1	CASTPGGMNTEAFF	TGTGCCAGCACCCCAGGGGGCATGAACACTGAAGCTTTCTTT
TRBV11-2	TRBD2	-	TRBJ2-5	CASSLSRGERGTQYF	TGTGCCAGCAGCTTATCCCGGGGGGAGAGAGGGACCCAGTACTTC
TRBV7-2	TRBD1	-	TRBJ1-3	CASSIKTGVGNTIYF	TGTGCCAGCAGCATAAAGACAGGGGTTGGAAACACCATATATTTT
TRBV19	-	-	TRBJ2-5	CASTGVGAQYF	TGTGCCAGTACAGGGGTAGGGGCCCAGTACTTC